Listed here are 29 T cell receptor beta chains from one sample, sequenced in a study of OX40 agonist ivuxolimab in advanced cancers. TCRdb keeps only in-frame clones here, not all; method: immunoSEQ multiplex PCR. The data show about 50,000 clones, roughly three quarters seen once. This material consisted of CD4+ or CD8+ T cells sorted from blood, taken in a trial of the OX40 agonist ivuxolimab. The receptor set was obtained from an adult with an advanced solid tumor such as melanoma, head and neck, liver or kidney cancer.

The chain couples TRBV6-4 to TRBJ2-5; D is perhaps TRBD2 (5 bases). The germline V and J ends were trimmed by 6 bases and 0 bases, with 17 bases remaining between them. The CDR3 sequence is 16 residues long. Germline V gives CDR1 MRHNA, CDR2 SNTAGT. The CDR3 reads CASRVHDPGYQETQYF. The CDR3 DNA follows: TGTGCCAGCAGAGTGCACGACCCGGGGTACCAAGAGACCCAGTACTTC.

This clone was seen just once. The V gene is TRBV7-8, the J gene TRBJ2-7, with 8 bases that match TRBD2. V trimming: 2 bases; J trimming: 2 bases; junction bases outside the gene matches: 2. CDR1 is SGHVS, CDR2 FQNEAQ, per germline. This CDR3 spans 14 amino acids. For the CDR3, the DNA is TGTGCCAGCAGCTTACATAGCGGGGCCTACGAGCAGTACTTC. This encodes CASSLHSGAYEQYF.

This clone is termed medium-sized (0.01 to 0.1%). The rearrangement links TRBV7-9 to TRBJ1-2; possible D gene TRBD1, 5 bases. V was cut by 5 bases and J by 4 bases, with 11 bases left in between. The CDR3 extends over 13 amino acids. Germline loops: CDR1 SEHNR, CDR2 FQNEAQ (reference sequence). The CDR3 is CASSHSQGYGYTF. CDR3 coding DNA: TGTGCCAGCAGCCACTCTCAGGGCTATGGCTACACCTTC.

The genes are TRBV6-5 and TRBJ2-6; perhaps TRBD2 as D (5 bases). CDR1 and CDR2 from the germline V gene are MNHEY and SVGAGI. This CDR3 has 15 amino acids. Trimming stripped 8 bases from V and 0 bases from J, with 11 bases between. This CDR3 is CASADGGSGANVLTF. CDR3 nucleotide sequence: TGTGCCAGCGCAGACGGAGGCTCTGGGGCCAACGTCCTGACTTTC.

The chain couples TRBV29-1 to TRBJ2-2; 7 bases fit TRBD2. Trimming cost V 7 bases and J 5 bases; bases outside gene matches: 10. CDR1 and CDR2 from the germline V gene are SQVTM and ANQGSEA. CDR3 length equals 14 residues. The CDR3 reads CSAGRREKTGELFF. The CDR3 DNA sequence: TGCAGCGCCGGGCGGCGGGAGAAGACCGGGGAGCTGTTTTTT.

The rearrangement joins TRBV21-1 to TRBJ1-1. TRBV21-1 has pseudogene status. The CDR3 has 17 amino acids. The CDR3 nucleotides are TGTGCCAGCACCTTCTCAGAGCAGGGAGCGGTGAACACTGAAGCTTTCTTT. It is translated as CASTFSEQGAVNTEAFF.

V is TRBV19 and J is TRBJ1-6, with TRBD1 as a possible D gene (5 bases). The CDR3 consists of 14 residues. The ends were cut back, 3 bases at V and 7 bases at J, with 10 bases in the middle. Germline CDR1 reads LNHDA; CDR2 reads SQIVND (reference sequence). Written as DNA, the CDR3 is TGTGCCAGTAGTATTAACAGGAACAATTCACCCCTCCACTTT. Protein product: CASSINRNNSPLHF.

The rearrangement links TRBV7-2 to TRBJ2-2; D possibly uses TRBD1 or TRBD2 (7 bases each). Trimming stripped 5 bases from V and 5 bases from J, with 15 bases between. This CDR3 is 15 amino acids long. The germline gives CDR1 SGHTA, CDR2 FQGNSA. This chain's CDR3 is CASSRGTAGTGELFF. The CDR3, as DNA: TGTGCCAGCAGCAGGGGGACAGCGGGGACCGGGGAGCTGTTTTTT.

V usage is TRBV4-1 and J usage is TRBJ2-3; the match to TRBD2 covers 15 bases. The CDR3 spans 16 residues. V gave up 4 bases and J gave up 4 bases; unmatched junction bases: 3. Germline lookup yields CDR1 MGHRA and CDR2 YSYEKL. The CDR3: CASSRGLAGGADTQYF. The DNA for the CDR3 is TGCGCCAGCAGCCGGGGACTAGCGGGAGGAGCAGATACGCAGTATTTT.

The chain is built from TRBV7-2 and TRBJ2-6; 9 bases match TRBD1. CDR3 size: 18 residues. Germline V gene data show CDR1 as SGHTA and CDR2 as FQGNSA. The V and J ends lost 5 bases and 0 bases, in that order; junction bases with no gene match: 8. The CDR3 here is CASSKQGARVSGANVLTF. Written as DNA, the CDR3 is TGTGCCAGCAGCAAACAGGGGGCGCGAGTCTCTGGGGCCAACGTCCTGACTTTC.

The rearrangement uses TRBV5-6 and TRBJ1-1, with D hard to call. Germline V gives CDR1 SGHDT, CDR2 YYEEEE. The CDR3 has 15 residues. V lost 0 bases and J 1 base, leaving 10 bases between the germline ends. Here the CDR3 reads CASSLGGPGNTEAFF. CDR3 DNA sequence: TGTGCCAGCAGCTTGGGGGGTCCAGGGAACACTGAAGCTTTCTTT.

In nucleotides, the CDR3 is TGTGCCAGCAGTTTAGCGGACAACTACGAGCAGTACTTC. It encodes CASSLADNYEQYF. The chain couples TRBV27 to TRBJ2-7, with a weak D call TRBD1 (5 bases). From germline, CDR1 is MNHEY and CDR2 SMNVEV (reference sequence). Deletions cut 2 bases from V and 3 bases from J, with 8 bases between. The CDR3 extends over 13 amino acids.

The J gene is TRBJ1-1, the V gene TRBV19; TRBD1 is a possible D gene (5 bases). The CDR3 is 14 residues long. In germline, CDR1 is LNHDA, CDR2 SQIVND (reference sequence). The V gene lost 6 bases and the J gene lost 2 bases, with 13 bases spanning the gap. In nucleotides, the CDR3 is TGTGCCAGTAGGCGGGGGGACGCCAACACTGAAGCTTTCTTT. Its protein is CASRRGDANTEAFF. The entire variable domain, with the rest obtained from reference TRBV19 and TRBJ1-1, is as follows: DGGITQSPKYLFRKEGQNVTLSCEQNLNHDAMYWYRQDPGQGLRLIYYSQIVNDFQKGDIAEGYSVSREKKESFPLTVTSAQKNPTAFYLCASRRGDANTEAFFGQGTRLTVV.

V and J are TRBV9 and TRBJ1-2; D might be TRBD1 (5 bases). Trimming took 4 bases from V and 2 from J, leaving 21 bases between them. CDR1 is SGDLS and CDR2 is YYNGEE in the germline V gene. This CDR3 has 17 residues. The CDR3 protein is CASSPRGGAGANYGYTF. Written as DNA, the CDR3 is TGTGCCAGCAGCCCTAGAGGTGGGGCAGGAGCCAACTATGGCTACACCTTC.

CDR3 amino acids: CASGLTVNYGYTF. CDR3 sequence (DNA): TGTGCTAGTGGGCTGACAGTTAACTATGGCTACACCTTC. The chain has TRBV12-5 and TRBJ1-2; D perhaps matches TRBD1 (5 bases). Germline V gene lookup returns CDR1 LGHNT and CDR2 FRNRAP. This CDR3 spans 13 amino acids. Trimming shortened V by 6 bases and J by 1 base, and 9 bases separated the two germline ends.

CDR3 DNA: TGTGCATTGAGGGGGGCGCGGGGAACTGAAGCTTTCTTT. This translates into CALRGARGTEAFF. The V call is TRBV28, the J call TRBJ1-1; D perhaps matches TRBD1 (6 bases). CDR3 size: 13 residues. CDR1 is MDHEN and CDR2 is SYDVKM in the germline V gene.

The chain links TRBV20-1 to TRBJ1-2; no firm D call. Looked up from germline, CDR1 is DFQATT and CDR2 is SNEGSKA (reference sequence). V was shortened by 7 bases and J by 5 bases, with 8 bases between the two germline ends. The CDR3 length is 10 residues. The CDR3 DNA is TGCAGTGTGCCGGCATATGGCTACACCTTC. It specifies CSVPAYGYTF.

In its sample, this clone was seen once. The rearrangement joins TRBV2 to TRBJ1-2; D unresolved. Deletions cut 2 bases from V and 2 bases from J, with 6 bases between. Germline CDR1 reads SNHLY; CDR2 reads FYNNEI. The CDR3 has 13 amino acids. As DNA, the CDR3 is TGTGCCAGCAGTGAATTCGGGAACTATGGCTACACCTTC. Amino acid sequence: CASSEFGNYGYTF.

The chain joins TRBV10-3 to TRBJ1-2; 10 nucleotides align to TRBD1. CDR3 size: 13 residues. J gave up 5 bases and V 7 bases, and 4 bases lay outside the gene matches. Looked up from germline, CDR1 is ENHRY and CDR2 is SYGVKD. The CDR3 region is CAITAGQGYGYTF. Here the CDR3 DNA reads TGTGCCATCACCGCGGGACAGGGGTATGGCTACACCTTC.

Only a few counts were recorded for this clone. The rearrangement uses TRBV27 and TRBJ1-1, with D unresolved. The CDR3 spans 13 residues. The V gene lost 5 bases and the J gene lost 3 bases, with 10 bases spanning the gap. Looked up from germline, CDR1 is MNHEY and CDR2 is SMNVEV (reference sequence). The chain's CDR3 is CASSRAGYTEAFF. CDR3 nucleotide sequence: TGTGCCAGCAGTCGAGCGGGTTACACTGAAGCTTTCTTT.

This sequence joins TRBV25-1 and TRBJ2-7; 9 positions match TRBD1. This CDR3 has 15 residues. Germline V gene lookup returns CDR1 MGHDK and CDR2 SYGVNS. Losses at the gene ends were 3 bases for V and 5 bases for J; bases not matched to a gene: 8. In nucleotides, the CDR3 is TGTGCCAGCAGTGAGCCGGGACAGGGACGGAACGAGCAGTACTTC. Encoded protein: CASSEPGQGRNEQYF.

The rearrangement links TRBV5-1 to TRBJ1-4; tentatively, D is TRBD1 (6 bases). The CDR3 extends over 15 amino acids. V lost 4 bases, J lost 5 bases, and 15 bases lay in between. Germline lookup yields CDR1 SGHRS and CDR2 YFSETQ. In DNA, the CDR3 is TGCGCCAGCAGCCTAACAGGGACCGTGAATGAAAAACTGTTTTTT. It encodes CASSLTGTVNEKLFF.

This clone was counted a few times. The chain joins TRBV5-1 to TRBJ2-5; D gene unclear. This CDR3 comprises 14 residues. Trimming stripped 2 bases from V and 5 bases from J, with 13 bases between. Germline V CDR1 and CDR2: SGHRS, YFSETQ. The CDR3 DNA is TGCGCCAGCAGCTTAACTTCCCAGCAGGAGACCCAGTACTTC. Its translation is CASSLTSQQETQYF.

The CDR3 protein is CASSSGSAGDTQYF. The CDR3 region has the DNA TGTGCCAGCAGCTCAGGGTCAGCAGGAGATACGCAGTATTTT. The chain is built from TRBV7-9 and TRBJ2-3, with D possibly TRBD1 on 5 matching bases. The CDR3 is 14 amino acids. Germline lookup yields CDR1 SEHNR and CDR2 FQNEAQ (reference sequence). V lost 4 bases and J 5 bases, leaving 13 bases between the germline ends.

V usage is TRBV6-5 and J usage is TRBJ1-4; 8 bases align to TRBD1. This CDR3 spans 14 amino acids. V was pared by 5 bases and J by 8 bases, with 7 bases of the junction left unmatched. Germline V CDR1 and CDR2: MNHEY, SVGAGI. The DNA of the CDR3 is TGTGCCAGCAGTCAGGGCAGGGGGCGAGAAAAACTGTTTTTT. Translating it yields CASSQGRGREKLFF.

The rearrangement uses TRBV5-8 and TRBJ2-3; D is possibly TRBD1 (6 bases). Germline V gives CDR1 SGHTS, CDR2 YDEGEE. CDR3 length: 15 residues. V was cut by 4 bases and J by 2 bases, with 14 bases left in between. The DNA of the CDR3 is TGTGCCAGCAGCGAAACGGGACACTACACAGATACGCAGTATTTT. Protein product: CASSETGHYTDTQYF. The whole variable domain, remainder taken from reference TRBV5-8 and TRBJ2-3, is EAGVTQSPTHLIKTRGQQATLRCSPISGHTSVYWYQQALGLGLQFLLWYDEGEERNRGNFPPRFSGRQFPNYSSELNVNALELEDSALYLCASSETGHYTDTQYFGPGTRLTVL.

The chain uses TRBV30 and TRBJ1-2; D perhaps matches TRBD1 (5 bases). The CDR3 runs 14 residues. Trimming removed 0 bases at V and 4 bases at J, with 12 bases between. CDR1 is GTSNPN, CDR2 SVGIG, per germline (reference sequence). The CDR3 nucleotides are TGTGCCTGGAGTGTCCACCCGGGGGTCTATGGCTACACCTTC. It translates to CAWSVHPGVYGYTF.

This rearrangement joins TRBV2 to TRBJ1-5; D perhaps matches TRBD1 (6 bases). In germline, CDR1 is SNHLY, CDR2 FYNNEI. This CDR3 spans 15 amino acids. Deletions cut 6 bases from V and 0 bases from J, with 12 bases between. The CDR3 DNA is TGTGCCAGCAGAGCCTTGGACAGTAGCAATCAGCCCCAGCATTTT. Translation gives CASRALDSSNQPQHF.

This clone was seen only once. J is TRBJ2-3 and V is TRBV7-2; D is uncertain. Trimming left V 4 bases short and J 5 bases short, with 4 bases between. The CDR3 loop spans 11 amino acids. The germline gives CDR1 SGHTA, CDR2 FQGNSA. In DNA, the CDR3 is TGTGCCAGCAGCTGGGGAGATACGCAGTATTTT. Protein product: CASSWGDTQYF.